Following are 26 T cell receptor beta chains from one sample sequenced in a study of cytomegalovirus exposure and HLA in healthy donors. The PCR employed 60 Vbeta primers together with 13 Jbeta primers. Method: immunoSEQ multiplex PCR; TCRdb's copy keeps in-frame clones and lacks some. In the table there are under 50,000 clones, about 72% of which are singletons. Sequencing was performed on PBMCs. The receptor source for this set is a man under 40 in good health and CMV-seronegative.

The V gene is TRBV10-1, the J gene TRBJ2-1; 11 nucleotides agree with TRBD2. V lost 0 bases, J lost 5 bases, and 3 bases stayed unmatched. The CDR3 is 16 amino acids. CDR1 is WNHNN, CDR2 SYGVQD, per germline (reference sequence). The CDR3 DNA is TGCGCCAGCAGTGAGTCGGGACTAGCGGATCACAATGAGCAGTTCTTC. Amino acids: CASSESGLADHNEQFF.

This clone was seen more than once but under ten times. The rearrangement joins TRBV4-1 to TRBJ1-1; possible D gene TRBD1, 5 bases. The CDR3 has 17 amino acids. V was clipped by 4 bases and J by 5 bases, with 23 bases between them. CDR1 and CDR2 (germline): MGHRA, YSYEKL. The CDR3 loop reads CASSLVRARAEKTEAFF. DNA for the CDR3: TGCGCCAGCAGCCTCGTCAGGGCCCGGGCCGAGAAGACTGAAGCTTTCTTT.

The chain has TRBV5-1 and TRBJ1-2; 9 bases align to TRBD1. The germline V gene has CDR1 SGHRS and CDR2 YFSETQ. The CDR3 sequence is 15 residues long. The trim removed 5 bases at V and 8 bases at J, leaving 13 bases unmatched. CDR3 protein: CASREGWDRASGYTF. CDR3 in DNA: TGCGCCAGCAGAGAGGGTTGGGACAGGGCAAGCGGCTACACCTTC.

The CDR3 DNA is TGTGCCTGGAGTAAAGGGACAGCTAGCGGGAGTGTGTACGAGCAGTACTTC. This sequence encodes CAWSKGTASGSVYEQYF. The V gene is TRBV30, the J gene TRBJ2-7; the match to TRBD2 covers 10 bases. This CDR3 comprises 17 residues. Trimming at V came to 2 bases and at J to 4 bases, leaving 14 bases not matched to a gene. The germline gives CDR1 GTSNPN, CDR2 SVGIG (reference sequence).

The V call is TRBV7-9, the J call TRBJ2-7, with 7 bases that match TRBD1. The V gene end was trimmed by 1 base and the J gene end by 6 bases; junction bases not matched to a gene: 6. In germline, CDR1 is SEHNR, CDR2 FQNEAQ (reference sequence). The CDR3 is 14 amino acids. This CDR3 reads CASSLVQGFGEQYF. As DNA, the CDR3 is TGTGCCAGCAGCTTAGTACAGGGGTTTGGCGAGCAGTACTTC.

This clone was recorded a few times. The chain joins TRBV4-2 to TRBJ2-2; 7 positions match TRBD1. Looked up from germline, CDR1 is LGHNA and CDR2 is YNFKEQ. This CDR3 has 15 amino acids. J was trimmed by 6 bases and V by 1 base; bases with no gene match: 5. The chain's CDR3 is CASSQAQGVAGELFF. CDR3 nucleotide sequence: TGTGCCAGCAGCCAAGCCCAGGGGGTCGCCGGGGAGCTGTTTTTT.

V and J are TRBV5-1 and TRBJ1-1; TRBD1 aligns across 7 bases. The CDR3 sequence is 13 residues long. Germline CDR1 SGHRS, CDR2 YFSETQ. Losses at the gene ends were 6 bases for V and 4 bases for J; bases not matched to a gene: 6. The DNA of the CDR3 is TGCGCCAGCAACCCTTCAGGGGGCACTGAAGCTTTCTTT. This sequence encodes CASNPSGGTEAFF.

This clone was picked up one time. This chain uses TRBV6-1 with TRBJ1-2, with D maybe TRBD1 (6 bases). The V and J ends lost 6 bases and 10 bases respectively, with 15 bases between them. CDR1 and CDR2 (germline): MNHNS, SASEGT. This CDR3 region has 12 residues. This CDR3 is CASSENRDDYTF. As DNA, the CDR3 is TGTGCCAGCAGCGAAAACAGGGATGACTACACCTTC.

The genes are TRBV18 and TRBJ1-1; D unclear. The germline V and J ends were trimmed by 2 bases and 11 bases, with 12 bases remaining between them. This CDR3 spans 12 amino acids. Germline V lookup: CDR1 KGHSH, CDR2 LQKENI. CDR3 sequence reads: CASSPYASNAFF. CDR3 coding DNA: TGTGCCAGCTCACCATACGCGAGCAATGCTTTCTTT.

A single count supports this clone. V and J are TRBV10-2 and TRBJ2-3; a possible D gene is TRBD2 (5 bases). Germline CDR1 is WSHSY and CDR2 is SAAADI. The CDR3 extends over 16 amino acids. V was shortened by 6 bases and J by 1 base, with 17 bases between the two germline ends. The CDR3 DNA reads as TGCGCCAGCAGAGGGTTTCGGGATGACGGCACAGATACGCAGTATTTT. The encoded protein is CASRGFRDDGTDTQYF.

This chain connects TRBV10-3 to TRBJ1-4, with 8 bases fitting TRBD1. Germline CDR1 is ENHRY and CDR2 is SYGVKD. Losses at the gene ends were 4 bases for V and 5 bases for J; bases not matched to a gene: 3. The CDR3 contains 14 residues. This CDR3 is CAISVGQGNEKLFF. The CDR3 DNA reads TGTGCCATCAGTGTTGGACAGGGAAATGAAAAACTGTTTTTT.

The CDR3 spells CASSLDARNTEAFF. In DNA, the CDR3 is TGTGCCAGCAGCTTAGACGCCAGGAACACTGAAGCTTTCTTT. This chain uses TRBV7-9 with TRBJ1-1; D is uncertain. The germline gives CDR1 SEHNR, CDR2 FQNEAQ (reference sequence). The CDR3 runs 14 residues. V was trimmed by 1 base and J by 1 base, leaving 7 bases between them.

The CDR3 region has the DNA TGTGCCAGCAGCGGACAGGGCCCCTACGAGCAGTACTTC. It yields the protein CASSGQGPYEQYF. This chain links TRBV27 with TRBJ2-7; 8 positions agree with TRBD1. From germline, CDR1 is MNHEY and CDR2 SMNVEV (reference sequence). CDR3 length: 13 amino acids. V was clipped by 6 bases and J by 2 bases; unmatched bases: 3.

CDR3 DNA sequence: TGTGCCAGCAGCAAGACAGGGGACCCTGACCACTATGGCTACACCTTC. Protein sequence: CASSKTGDPDHYGYTF. The chain couples TRBV7-8 to TRBJ1-2, with 8 bases that match TRBD1. V shed 5 bases and J 3 bases; nucleotides not matched to a gene: 11. Germline V CDR1 and CDR2: SGHVS, FQNEAQ. The CDR3 has 16 amino acids.

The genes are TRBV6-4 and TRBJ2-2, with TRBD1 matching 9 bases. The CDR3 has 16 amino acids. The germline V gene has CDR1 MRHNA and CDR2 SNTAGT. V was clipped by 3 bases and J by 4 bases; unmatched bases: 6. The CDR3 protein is CASSEQGALGTGELFF. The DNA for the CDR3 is TGTGCCAGCAGTGAACAGGGGGCGCTGGGCACCGGGGAGCTGTTTTTT.

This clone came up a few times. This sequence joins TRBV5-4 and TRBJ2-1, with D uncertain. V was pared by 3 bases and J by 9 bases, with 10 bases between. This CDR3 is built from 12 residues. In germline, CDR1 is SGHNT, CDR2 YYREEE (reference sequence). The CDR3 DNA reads TGTGCCAGCAGCTCGTACGGTGCTGAGCAGTTCTTC. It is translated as CASSSYGAEQFF.

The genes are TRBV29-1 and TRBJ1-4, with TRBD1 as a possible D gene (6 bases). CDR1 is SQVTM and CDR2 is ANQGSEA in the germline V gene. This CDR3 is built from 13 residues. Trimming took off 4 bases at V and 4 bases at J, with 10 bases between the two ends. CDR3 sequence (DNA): TGCAGCGTTGTCGGGACACGTAATGAAAAACTGTTTTTT. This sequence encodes CSVVGTRNEKLFF.

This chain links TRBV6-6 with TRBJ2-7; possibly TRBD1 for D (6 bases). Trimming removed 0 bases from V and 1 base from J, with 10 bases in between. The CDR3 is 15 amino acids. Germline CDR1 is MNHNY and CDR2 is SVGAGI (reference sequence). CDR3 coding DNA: TGTGCCAGCAGTTACTCGGGACACGAATCCTACGAGCAGTACTTC. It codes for CASSYSGHESYEQYF.

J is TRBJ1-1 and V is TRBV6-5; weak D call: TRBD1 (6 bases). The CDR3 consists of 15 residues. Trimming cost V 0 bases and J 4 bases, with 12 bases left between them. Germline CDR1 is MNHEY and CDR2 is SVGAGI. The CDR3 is CASSYSESGVTEAFF. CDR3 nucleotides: TGTGCCAGCAGTTACTCCGAGTCAGGGGTCACTGAAGCTTTCTTT.

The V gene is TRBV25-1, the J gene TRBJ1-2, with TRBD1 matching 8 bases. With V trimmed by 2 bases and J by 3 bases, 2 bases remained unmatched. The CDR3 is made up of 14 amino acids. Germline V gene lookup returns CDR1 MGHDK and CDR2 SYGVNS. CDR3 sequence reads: CASSEQGAHYGYTF. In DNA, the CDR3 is TGTGCCAGCAGTGAACAGGGGGCCCACTATGGCTACACCTTC.

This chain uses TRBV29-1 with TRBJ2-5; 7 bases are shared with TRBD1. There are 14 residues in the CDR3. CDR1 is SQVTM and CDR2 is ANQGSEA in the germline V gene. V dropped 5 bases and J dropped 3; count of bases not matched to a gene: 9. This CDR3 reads CSVNFDRAEETQYF. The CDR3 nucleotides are TGCAGCGTTAACTTCGACAGGGCAGAAGAGACCCAGTACTTC.

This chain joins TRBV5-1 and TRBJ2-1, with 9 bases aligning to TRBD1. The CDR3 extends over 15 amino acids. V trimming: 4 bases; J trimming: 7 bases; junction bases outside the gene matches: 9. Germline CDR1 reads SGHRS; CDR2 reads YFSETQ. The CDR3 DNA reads TGCGCCAGCAGCAAGGGACAGGGAAGAGGAAATGAGCAGTTCTTC. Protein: CASSKGQGRGNEQFF. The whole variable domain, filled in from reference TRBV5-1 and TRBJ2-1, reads KAGVTQTPRYLIKTRGQQVTLSCSPISGHRSVSWYQQTPGQGLQFLFEYFSETQRNKGNFPGRFSGRQFSNSRSEMNVSTLELGDSALYLCASSKGQGRGNEQFFGPGTRLTVL.

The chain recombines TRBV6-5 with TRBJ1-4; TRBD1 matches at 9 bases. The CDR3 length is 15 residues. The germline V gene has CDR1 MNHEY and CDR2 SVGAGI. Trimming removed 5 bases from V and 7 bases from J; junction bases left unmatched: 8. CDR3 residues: CASSPRDRVAEKLFF. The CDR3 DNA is TGTGCCAGCAGTCCCCGGGACAGGGTAGCTGAAAAACTGTTTTTT.

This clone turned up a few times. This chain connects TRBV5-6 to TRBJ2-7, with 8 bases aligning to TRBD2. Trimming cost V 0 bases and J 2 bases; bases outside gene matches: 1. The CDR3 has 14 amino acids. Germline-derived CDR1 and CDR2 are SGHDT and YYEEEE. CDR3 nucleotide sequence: TGTGCCAGCAGCTTGGGAGCGGGGGCCTACGAGCAGTACTTC. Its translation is CASSLGAGAYEQYF.

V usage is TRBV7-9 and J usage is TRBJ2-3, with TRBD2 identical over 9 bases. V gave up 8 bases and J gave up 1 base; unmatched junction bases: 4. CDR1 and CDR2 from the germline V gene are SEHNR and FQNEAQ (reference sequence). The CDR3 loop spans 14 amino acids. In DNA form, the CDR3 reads TGTGCCAGCCCTAGCGGGACGGGCACAGATACGCAGTATTTT. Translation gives CASPSGTGTDTQYF. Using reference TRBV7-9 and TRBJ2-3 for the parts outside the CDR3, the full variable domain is DTGVSQNPRHKITKRGQNVTFRCDPISEHNRLYWYRQTLGQGPEFLTYFQNEAQLEKSRLLSDRFSAERPKGSFSTLEIQRTEQGDSAMYLCASPSGTGTDTQYFGPGTRLTVL.

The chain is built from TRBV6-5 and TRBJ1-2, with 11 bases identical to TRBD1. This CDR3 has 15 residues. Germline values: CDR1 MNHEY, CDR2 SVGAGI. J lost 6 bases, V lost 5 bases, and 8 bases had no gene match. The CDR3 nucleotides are TGTGCCAGCAGTCGACTAACGGGACAGGGGGATGGCTACACCTTC. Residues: CASSRLTGQGDGYTF.